Below, 5 T cell receptor beta chains from the same sample are listed, as sequenced in a study of Tregs in tolerant kidney transplant recipients. Recipients received nonmyeloablative bone marrow transplants from related graft donors, with transient mixed chimerism. TCRdb keeps only in-frame clones here, not all; method: immunoSEQ multiplex PCR. The sample includes 100,000 or so clones, approximately 93% of them seen just once. This specimen consisted of CD4+ T cells from blood (PBMCs), obtained 12 months after the transplant. These receptors were taken from a human patient who received a combined kidney and bone marrow transplant. Some T cells may have originated in the graft donor.

Worth noting for this clone: The junction shows a germline mismatch at one end, possibly a read error. Other DNA sequences in this sample translate to the same CDR3. The rearrangement joins TRBV6-6 to TRBJ1-6, with no clear D. CDR1 is MNHNY and CDR2 is SVGAGI in the germline V gene (reference sequence). The CDR3 covers 13 residues. CDR3 in amino acids: CASSYSENSPLHF. Here the CDR3 DNA reads TGTGCCAGCAGTTACTCCGAGAATTCCCCCCTCCACTTT.

This clone is a singleton in its sample. The chain links TRBV27 to TRBJ2-3, with D maybe TRBD1 (8 bases). Germline V gene data show CDR1 as MNHEY and CDR2 as SMNVEV (reference sequence). The CDR3 extends over 16 amino acids. V gave up 5 bases and J gave up 5 bases, with 20 bases separating them. Here the CDR3 reads CASSPQGAGAGDTQYF. The CDR3, as DNA: TGTGCCAGCAGTCCCCAGGGGGCGGGGGCAGGAGATACGCAGTATTTT.

This chain links TRBV4-3 with TRBJ2-5; D is unclear. Per the germline V gene, CDR1 is LGHNA and CDR2 is YSLEER. With 0 bases removed from V and 0 bases from J, the gap between germline ends came to 8 bases. The CDR3 covers 15 residues. Here the CDR3 DNA reads TGCGCCAGCAGCCAAGAGACACATTACCAAGAGACCCAGTACTTC. It yields the protein CASSQETHYQETQYF.

The rearrangement joins TRBV18 to TRBJ2-5, with TRBD1 as a possible D gene (5 bases). CDR3 length equals 13 residues. CDR1 and CDR2 (germline): KGHSH, LQKENI. Trimming stripped 2 bases from V and 4 bases from J, with 8 bases between. In DNA, the CDR3 is TGTGCCAGCTCACCAAGCAGGGCAGAGACCCAGTACTTC. It yields the protein CASSPSRAETQYF. Complete variable domain (other parts from reference TRBV18 and TRBJ2-5): NAGVMQNPRHLVRRRGQEARLRCSPMKGHSHVYWYRQLPEEGLKFMVYLQKENIIDESGMPKERFSAEFPKEGPSILRIQQVVRGDSAAYFCASSPSRAETQYFGPGTRLLVL.

The J gene is TRBJ2-1, the V gene TRBV7-9, with 12 bases matching TRBD2. From germline, CDR1 is SEHNR and CDR2 FQNEAQ (reference sequence). The CDR3 runs to 15 residues. Trimming removed 1 base from V and 9 bases from J; junction bases left unmatched: 4. CDR3 nucleotides: TGTGCCAGCAGCTTAGGACTAGCGGGAGTGGGTGAGCAGTTCTTC. It translates to CASSLGLAGVGEQFF.